This TCR beta chain is from a study of technical replicates of blood from a few donors. Trimming cost V 3 bases and J 4 bases, with 4 bases left between them. Germline CDR1 reads SGDLS; CDR2 reads YYNGEE. The CDR3 loop spans 12 amino acids. Here immunoSEQ multiplex PCR was the method, and the copy in TCRdb shows in-frame clones only, minus some. This sample yields tens of thousands of clones, of which about 96% are seen a single time; roughly 0.36% belongs to the top ten. The V gene is TRBV9, the J gene TRBJ1-4; no reliable D call. Specimen: T cells isolated from PBMCs. The receptor comes from a human donor in good health. The CDR3: CASSASNEKLFF. CDR3 sequence (DNA): TGTGCCAGCAGCGCGAGTAATGAAAAACTGTTTTTT.